This is a list of T cell receptor beta chains from one sample in a study of CD8+CD57+ T cells in acquired aplastic anemia. Via MiXCR, TCRdb re-called the reads, giving one row per CDR3 protein. In the table there are 150,000 to 200,000 distinct CDR3 sequences, 45% to 55% of which are singletons. What was sequenced was sorted CD4+, CD8+, or CD8+CD57+ T cells (not recorded which) from PBMCs. The receptors here all came from a human donor with aplastic anemia. The CDR3 runs from the conserved cysteine through the conserved F or W. D genes are given only for firm matches. Clone size is not always given. Where it is, it says once, few, many or a class for expanded clones.

clone size: many
D gene: .
J gene: TRBJ2-7
V gene: TRBV11-2
CDR3 protein: CASSLASPIGYEQYF
CDR3 DNA: TGTGCCAGCAGCTTAGCTTCCCCCATTGGCTACGAGCAGTACTTC

clone size: few
D gene: TRBD2
J gene: TRBJ2-5
V gene: TRBV19
CDR3 protein: CASSGRLAGRQETQYF
CDR3 DNA: TGTGCCAGTAGTGGGAGACTAGCGGGGAGGCAAGAGACCCAGTACTTC

clone size: many
D gene: .
J gene: TRBJ2-7
V gene: TRBV7-9
CDR3 protein: CASSTFERGDEQYF
CDR3 DNA: TGTGCCAGCAGCACCTTCGAGAGAGGCGACGAGCAGTACTTC

clone size: .
D gene: TRBD1
J gene: TRBJ2-2
V gene: TRBV24-1
CDR3 protein: CATGQGPNTGELFF
CDR3 DNA: TGTGCCACCGGACAGGGACCGAACACCGGGGAGCTGTTTTTT

clone size: once
D gene: TRBD1
J gene: TRBJ1-1
V gene: TRBV2
CDR3 protein: CASRAGQSTEAFF
CDR3 DNA: TGTGCCAGCAGGGCGGGACAGAGCACTGAAGCTTTCTTT

clone size: once
D gene: TRBD1
J gene: TRBJ2-5
V gene: TRBV10-3
CDR3 protein: CAISVGTGGQETQYF
CDR3 DNA: TGTGCCATCAGTGTGGGGACAGGGGGACAAGAGACCCAGTACTTC

clone size: many
D gene: .
J gene: TRBJ2-3
V gene: TRBV9
CDR3 protein: CASTPGPSGTDTQYF
CDR3 DNA: TGTGCCAGCACCCCGGGGCCTAGCGGCACAGATACGCAGTATTTT

clone size: .
D gene: TRBD1
J gene: TRBJ1-1
V gene: TRBV20-1
CDR3 protein: CSARQGDTEAFF
CDR3 DNA: TGCAGTGCTAGACAGGGGGACACTGAAGCTTTCTTT

clone size: .
D gene: .
J gene: TRBJ1-1
V gene: TRBV19
CDR3 protein: CASSIRAPPKEAFF
CDR3 DNA: TGTGCCAGTAGTATTCGGGCCCCTCCTAAAGAAGCTTTCTTT

clone size: many
D gene: .
J gene: TRBJ1-1
V gene: TRBV19
CDR3 protein: CASKVATEAFF
CDR3 DNA: TGTGCCAGTAAAGTAGCCACTGAAGCTTTCTTT

clone size: .
D gene: .
J gene: TRBJ1-5
V gene: TRBV7-6
CDR3 protein: CASSLAVGIQPQHF
CDR3 DNA: TGTGCCAGCAGCTTAGCGGTGGGGATCCAGCCCCAGCATTTT

clone size: .
D gene: .
J gene: TRBJ2-5
V gene: TRBV7-8
CDR3 protein: CASSLASETQYF
CDR3 DNA: TGTGCCAGCAGCTTAGCCTCGGAGACCCAGTACTTC

clone size: few
D gene: .
J gene: TRBJ2-5
V gene: TRBV5-4
CDR3 protein: CASSAKETQYF
CDR3 DNA: TGTGCCAGCAGCGCGAAAGAGACCCAGTACTTC

clone size: .
D gene: .
J gene: TRBJ2-1
V gene: TRBV5-2
CDR3 protein: CASNLYRAGGSYNEQFF
CDR3 DNA: TGTGCCAGCAACTTATACCGAGCAGGGGGATCCTACAATGAGCAGTTCTTC

clone size: many
D gene: TRBD1
J gene: TRBJ1-2
V gene: TRBV15
CDR3 protein: CATSADQGARVYGYTF
CDR3 DNA: TGTGCCACCAGCGCAGATCAGGGGGCGCGTGTCTATGGCTACACCTTC

clone size: .
D gene: TRBD2
J gene: TRBJ2-1
V gene: TRBV9
CDR3 protein: CASSAVAGQQFF
CDR3 DNA: TGTGCCAGCAGCGCTGTAGCGGGCCAGCAGTTCTTC

clone size: many
D gene: TRBD1
J gene: TRBJ1-1
V gene: TRBV5-1
CDR3 protein: CASRPGTGMGNTEAFF
CDR3 DNA: TGCGCCAGCAGACCCGGGACAGGGATGGGGAACACTGAAGCTTTCTTT